This entry lists 3 T cell receptor beta chains sequenced from one sample in a study of spatial heterogeneity in lung cancer. In TCRdb, the 5' RACE reads were re-called with MiXCR into one record per CDR3 protein. In the table there are tens of thousands of distinct CDR3 sequences, 5.5% to 8% of which are singletons. Noted time point: sample taken at primary tumor resection. Whole RNA was taken from tumor, nontumor lung or frozen PBMC; it was then sequenced unsorted. The sequences come from PBMCs, collected at surgery. Every receptor here comes from a male donor with early-stage non-small cell lung cancer.

This clonotype is medium-sized by share. The V call is TRBV6-6, the J call TRBJ1-3; no firm D call. CDR3 length: 16 amino acids. V was pared by 5 bases and J by 2 bases, with 16 bases between. Germline-derived CDR1 and CDR2 are MNHNY and SVGAGI (reference sequence). CDR3 coding DNA: TGTGCCAGCAGTCCCCCCAGGAGGGCCACTGGAAACACCATATATTTT. This sequence encodes CASSPPRRATGNTIYF.

The chain couples TRBV11-1 to TRBJ2-3; D possibly corresponds to TRBD1 (5 bases). The CDR3 has 16 amino acids. Germline V gene sequence: CDR1 SGHAT, CDR2 FQDESV (reference sequence). Trimming shortened V by 7 bases and J by 2 bases, and 19 bases separated the two germline ends. CDR3 sequence reads: CASTYGGVGPTDTQYF. CDR3 coding DNA: TGTGCCAGCACCTATGGCGGTGTGGGGCCCACAGATACGCAGTATTTT. Full variable domain (outside the CDR3, taken from reference TRBV11-1 and TRBJ2-3): EAEVAQSPRYKITEKSQAVAFWCDPISGHATLYWYRQILGQGPELLVQFQDESVVDDSQLPKDRFSAERLKGVDSTLKIQPAELGDSAMYLCASTYGGVGPTDTQYFGPGTRLTVL.

This clonotype was detected many times. This chain joins TRBV7-8 and TRBJ2-5; the D gene is possibly TRBD1 (6 bases). CDR1 is SGHVS and CDR2 is FQNEAQ in the germline V gene. The CDR3 is 15 residues long. Trimming stripped 3 bases from V and 0 bases from J, with 11 bases between. This CDR3 is CASSLGNRDQETQYF. Written as DNA, the CDR3 is TGTGCCAGCAGCTTGGGCAACAGGGACCAAGAGACCCAGTACTTC.